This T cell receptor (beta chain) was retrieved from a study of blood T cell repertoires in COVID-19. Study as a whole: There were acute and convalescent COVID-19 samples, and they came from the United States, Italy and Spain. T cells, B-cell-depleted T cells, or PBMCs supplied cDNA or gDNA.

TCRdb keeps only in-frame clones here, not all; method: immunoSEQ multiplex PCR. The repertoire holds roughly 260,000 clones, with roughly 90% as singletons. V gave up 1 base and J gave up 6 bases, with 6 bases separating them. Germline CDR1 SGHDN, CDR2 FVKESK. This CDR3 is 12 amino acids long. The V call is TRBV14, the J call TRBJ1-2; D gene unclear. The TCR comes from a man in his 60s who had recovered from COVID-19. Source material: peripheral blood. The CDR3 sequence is CASSQGRHGYTF. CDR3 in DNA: TGTGCCAGCAGCCAAGGGAGGCATGGCTACACCTTC.